A single sample is the source of the 15 T cell receptor beta chains below, sequenced in a study of Graves' ophthalmopathy and Graves' hyperthyroidism. The study amplified TCR beta CDR3 regions using RNA transcripts. RT-PCR with HTBI primers came first, then second-round multiplex PCR. TCRdb independently ran MiXCR on the multiplex PCR reads; one entry per CDR3 protein. The table includes around 1.1 million distinct CDR3 sequences, roughly two fifths detected once. The sequencing sample was made of peripheral blood or thyroid tissue (not recorded which). The receptors here all came from an adult man with Graves' hyperthyroidism.

This clonotype showed up many times. The gene calls are TRBV5-1 and TRBJ2-5; the D is unclear. Per germline, CDR1 SGHRS and CDR2 YFSETQ. The germline V and J ends were trimmed by 4 bases and 6 bases, with 19 bases remaining between them. The CDR3 is made up of 15 amino acids. The CDR3 reads CASSPLGEPQQTQYF. CDR3 DNA: TGCGCCAGCAGCCCGCTCGGCGAACCCCAGCAGACCCAGTACTTC.

This clonotype has at least ten counts. The J gene is TRBJ2-7, the V gene TRBV10-1, with D perhaps matching TRBD2 (6 bases). With 0 bases removed from V and 2 bases from J, the gap between germline ends came to 14 bases. The CDR3 extends over 16 amino acids. Germline V gene data show CDR1 as WNHNN and CDR2 as SYGVQD (reference sequence). The CDR3 is CASSESMEGSPYEQYF. DNA for the CDR3: TGCGCCAGCAGTGAGTCGATGGAGGGGAGTCCCTACGAGCAGTACTTC.

This clonotype occurred a few times. This chain connects TRBV30 to TRBJ2-7; D gene ambiguous. The CDR3 has 14 amino acids. V was shortened by 1 base and J by 2 bases, with 12 bases between the two germline ends. Germline assignment: CDR1 GTSNPN and CDR2 SVGIG (reference sequence). The CDR3 here is CAWSGRHVTYEQYF. CDR3 DNA: TGTGCCTGGAGTGGAAGACATGTAACCTACGAGCAGTACTTC. Full variable domain (remainder filled in from reference TRBV30 and TRBJ2-7): SQTIHQWPATLVQPVGSPLSLECTVEGTSNPNLYWYRQAAGRGLQLLFYSVGIGQISSEVPQNLSASRPQDRQFILSSKKLLLSDSGFYLCAWSGRHVTYEQYFGPGTRLTVT.

This clonotype was found many times. The V call is TRBV29-1, the J call TRBJ1-1; 9 nucleotides match TRBD1. This CDR3 spans 13 amino acids. Germline CDR1 SQVTM, CDR2 ANQGSEA. Germline trimming cut 7 bases from V and 7 bases from J; bases unmatched to any gene: 10. CDR3 region: CSGERGQGFEAFF. CDR3 coding DNA: TGCAGCGGCGAACGGGGACAGGGCTTTGAAGCTTTCTTT.

This clonotype was picked up many times. This chain uses TRBV20-1 with TRBJ2-5; tentatively, D is TRBD1 or TRBD2 (5 bases each). The CDR3 length is 13 residues. V lost 3 bases to trimming and J lost 1 base, with 9 bases between them. Germline lookup yields CDR1 DFQATT and CDR2 SNEGSKA (reference sequence). CDR3 in amino acids: CSARSGSQETQYF. The CDR3 DNA is TGCAGTGCTAGGTCAGGGAGCCAAGAGACCCAGTACTTC.

In its sample, this clonotype was seen a few times. This chain joins TRBV12-3 or TRBV12-4 and TRBJ1-6, with 9 bases fitting TRBD1. CDR3 length: 14 residues. With 9 bases clipped from V and 10 bases from J, the junction kept 10 bases outside the gene matches. The CDR3 loop reads CASTRTGDGSPLHF. CDR3 coding DNA: TGTGCCAGTACCCGGACAGGGGACGGGTCACCCCTCCACTTT.

This clonotype appeared many times. The rearrangement links TRBV20-1 to TRBJ1-2; perhaps TRBD1 as D (6 bases). The CDR3 is 14 residues long. The V end was cut by 6 bases, the J end by 2 bases, with 16 bases between. CDR1 is DFQATT, CDR2 SNEGSKA, per germline (reference sequence). CDR3 in DNA: TGCAGTGCATCCCCCCAGGGACACAACTATGGCTACACCTTC. Amino acid sequence: CSASPQGHNYGYTF.

On this clonotype: No conserved phenylalanine or tryptophan is present at the end of the CDR3, so a read error is the likely explanation. The DNA is omitted, as the CDR3 cannot be located on it reliably, and the CDR3 follows TCRdb's listing. The chain carries TRBV25-1 and TRBJ1-6. Germline V gene data show CDR1 as MGHDK and CDR2 as SYGVNS. The CDR3 comprises 10 residues, both ends counted. CDR3 in amino acids: CASSEYLGRS.

This chain connects TRBV29-1 to TRBJ1-3; D ambiguous. Per the germline V gene, CDR1 is SQVTM and CDR2 is ANQGSEA. The ends were cut back, 4 bases at V and 0 bases at J, with 19 bases in the middle. The CDR3 consists of 17 residues. The CDR3 nucleotides are TGCAGCGTTGCCCCGAGTCGGGGAACGAGCTCTGGAAACACCATATATTTT. Amino acids: CSVAPSRGTSSGNTIYF.

This clonotype was seen a few times. The chain recombines TRBV20-1 with TRBJ2-7, with TRBD2 identical over 9 bases. V lost 2 bases, J lost 1 base, and 9 bases stayed unmatched. Germline V gene data show CDR1 as DFQATT and CDR2 as SNEGSKA (reference sequence). This CDR3 spans 16 amino acids. CDR3 DNA: TGCAGTGCTAGATCGTTGGCTAGCGGGACTTCCTACGAGCAGTACTTC. Protein sequence: CSARSLASGTSYEQYF.

This clonotype was observed at least ten times. This chain connects TRBV10-3 to TRBJ2-7; tentatively, D is TRBD2 (6 bases). Trimming removed 5 bases at V and 3 bases at J, with 20 bases between. The CDR3 extends over 16 amino acids. The germline V gene encodes CDR1 ENHRY and CDR2 SYGVKD. The DNA of the CDR3 is TGTGCCATCAGTTCCATCATTTCGGGAGCGGGCTACGAGCAGTACTTC. As protein: CAISSIISGAGYEQYF.

The genes are TRBV6-5 and TRBJ1-1, with a tentative D call TRBD1 (5 bases). Trimming took off 7 bases at V and 3 bases at J, with 18 bases between the two ends. Per the germline V gene, CDR1 is MNHEY and CDR2 is SVGAGI. The CDR3 sequence is 15 residues long. CDR3 coding DNA: TGTGCCAGCATTGGACGGGACTCCCGCGACACTGAAGCTTTCTTT. Encoded protein: CASIGRDSRDTEAFF.

As to this clonotype: Germline and junction disagree at one end, which may indicate a read error. This rearrangement joins TRBV30 to TRBJ2-7; D possibly corresponds to TRBD2 (5 bases). Germline CDR1 is GTSNPN and CDR2 is SVGIG (reference sequence). This CDR3 comprises 12 residues. The CDR3, as DNA: TGTGCCTGGAGTTGGGCCGACTACGAGCAGTATTTC. It codes for CAWSWADYEQYF.

This clonotype was counted a single time. This may arise from a read error, as a much more abundant clone is one base away. As DNA, the CDR3 is TGCAGTGCTAGAACTAGCGGGGGATCCTACGGGCAGTACTTC. It specifies CSARTSGGSYGQYF. The rearrangement links TRBV20-1 to TRBJ2-7, with 11 nucleotides matching TRBD2. Germline CDR1 DFQATT, CDR2 SNEGSKA (reference sequence). This CDR3 is built from 14 residues.

This clonotype was recorded many times. The chain carries TRBV6-6 and TRBJ2-5; TRBD2 matches 14 bases. Trimming took 7 bases from V and 4 from J; bases not matched to a gene: 5. Germline V gene sequence: CDR1 MNHNY, CDR2 SVGAGI (reference sequence). This CDR3 contains 15 residues. The CDR3 here is CASTPGLAGAETQYF. CDR3 in DNA: TGTGCCAGCACCCCGGGACTAGCGGGAGCAGAGACCCAGTACTTC.